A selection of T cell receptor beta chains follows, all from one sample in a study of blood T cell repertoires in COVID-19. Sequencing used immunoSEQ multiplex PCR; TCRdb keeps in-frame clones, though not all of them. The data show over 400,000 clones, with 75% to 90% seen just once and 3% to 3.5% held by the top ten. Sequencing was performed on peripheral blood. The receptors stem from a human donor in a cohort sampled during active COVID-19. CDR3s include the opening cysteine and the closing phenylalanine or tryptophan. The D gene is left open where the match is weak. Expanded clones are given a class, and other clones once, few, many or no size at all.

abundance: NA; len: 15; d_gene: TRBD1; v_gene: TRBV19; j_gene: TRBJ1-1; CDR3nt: TGTGCCAGTAGTATCGGTGGGACAGGGAACACTGAAGCTTTCTTT; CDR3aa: CASSIGGTGNTEAFF
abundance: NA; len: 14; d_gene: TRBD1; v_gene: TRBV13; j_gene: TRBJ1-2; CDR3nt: TGTGCCAGCAGCTTCGACAGGGGGAACTATGGCTACACCTTC; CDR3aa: CASSFDRGNYGYTF
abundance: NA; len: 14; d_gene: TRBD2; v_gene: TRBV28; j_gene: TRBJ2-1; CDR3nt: TGTGCCAGCAACAACCCGGGAGGTGTCAATGAGCAGTTCTTC; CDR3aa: CASNNPGGVNEQFF
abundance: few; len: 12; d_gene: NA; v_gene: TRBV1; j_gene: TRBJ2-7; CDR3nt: TGCACCAGCAGCCAAGATCGAGAGGAGCAGTACTTC; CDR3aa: CTSSQDREEQYF
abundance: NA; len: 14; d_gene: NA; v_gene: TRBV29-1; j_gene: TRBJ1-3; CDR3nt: TGCAGCGCCCTAGGTGATGTAGGAAGAAACACCATATATTTT; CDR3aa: CSALGDVGRNTIYF
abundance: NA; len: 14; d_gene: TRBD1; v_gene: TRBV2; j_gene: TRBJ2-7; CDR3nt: TGTGCCAGCAGCGGAAAGGGACAGGTTAACGAGCAGTACTTC; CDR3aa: CASSGKGQVNEQYF
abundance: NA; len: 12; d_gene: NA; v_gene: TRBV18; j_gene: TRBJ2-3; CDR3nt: TGTGCCAGCTCATCAAGCACAGATACGCAGTATTTT; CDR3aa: CASSSSTDTQYF
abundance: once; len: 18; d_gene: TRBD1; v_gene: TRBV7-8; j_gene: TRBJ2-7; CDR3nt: TGTGCCAGCAAGGAAACTCCATCGGGACAGGTGGTACGCTACGAGCAGTACTTC; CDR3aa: CASKETPSGQVVRYEQYF
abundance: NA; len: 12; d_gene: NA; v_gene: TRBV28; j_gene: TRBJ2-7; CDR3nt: TGTGCCAGCAGGAAACTAGCCTACGAGCAGTACTTC; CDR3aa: CASRKLAYEQYF
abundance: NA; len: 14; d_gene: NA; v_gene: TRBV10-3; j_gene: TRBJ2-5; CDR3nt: TGTGCCATCAGTGGGAACAGATTGCAAGAGACCCAGTACTTC; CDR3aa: CAISGNRLQETQYF
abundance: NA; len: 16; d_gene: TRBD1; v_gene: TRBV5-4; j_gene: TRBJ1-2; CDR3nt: TGTGCCAGCAGCACATTTTCCGACAGGGGGCGCGATGGCTACACCTTC; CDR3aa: CASSTFSDRGRDGYTF
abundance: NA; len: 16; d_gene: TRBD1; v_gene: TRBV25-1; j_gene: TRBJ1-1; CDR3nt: TGTGCCAGAGGACAGGTAGGATTACGGTCGAACACTGAAGCTTTCTTT; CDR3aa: CARGQVGLRSNTEAFF
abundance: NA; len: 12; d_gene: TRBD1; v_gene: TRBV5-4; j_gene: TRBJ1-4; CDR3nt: TGTGCCAGCAGCACCGACAGGGGATCCCTGTTTTTT; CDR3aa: CASSTDRGSLFF
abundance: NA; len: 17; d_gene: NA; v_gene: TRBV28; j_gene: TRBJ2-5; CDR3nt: TGTGCCAGCAGTTTAGGGGTAAGGGGTAGGTCGGGAGAGACCCAGTACTTC; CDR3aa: CASSLGVRGRSGETQYF